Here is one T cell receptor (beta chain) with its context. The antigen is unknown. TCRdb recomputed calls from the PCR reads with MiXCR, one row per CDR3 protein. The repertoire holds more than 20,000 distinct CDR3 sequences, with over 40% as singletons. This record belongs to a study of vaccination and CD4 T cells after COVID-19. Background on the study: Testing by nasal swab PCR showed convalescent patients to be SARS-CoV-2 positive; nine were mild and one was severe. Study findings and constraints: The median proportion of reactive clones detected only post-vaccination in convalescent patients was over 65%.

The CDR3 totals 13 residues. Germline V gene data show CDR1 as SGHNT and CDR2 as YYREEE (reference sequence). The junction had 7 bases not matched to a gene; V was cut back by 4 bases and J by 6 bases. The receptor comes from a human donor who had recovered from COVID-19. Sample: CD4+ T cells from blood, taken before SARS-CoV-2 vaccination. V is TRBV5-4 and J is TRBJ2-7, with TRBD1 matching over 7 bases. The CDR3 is CASSQTGSTEQYF. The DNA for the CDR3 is TGTGCCAGCAGCCAGACAGGGTCCACCGAGCAGTACTTC.